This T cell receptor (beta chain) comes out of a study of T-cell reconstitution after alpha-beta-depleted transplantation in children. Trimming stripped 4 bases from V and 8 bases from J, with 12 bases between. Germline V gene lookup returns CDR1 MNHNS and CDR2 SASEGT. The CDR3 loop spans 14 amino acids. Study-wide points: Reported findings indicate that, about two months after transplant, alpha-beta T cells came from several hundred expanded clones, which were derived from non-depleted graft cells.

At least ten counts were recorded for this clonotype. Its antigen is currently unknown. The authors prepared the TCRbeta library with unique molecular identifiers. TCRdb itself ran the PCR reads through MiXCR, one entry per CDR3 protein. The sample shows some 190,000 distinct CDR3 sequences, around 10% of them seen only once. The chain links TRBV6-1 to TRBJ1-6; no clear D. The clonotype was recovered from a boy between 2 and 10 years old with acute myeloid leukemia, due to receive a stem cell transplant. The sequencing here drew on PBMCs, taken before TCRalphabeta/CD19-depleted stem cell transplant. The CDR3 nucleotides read TGTGCCAGCAGTGGCAGAACTTACGATTCACCCCTCCACTTT. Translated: CASSGRTYDSPLHF.